A selection of T cell receptor beta chains follows, all from one sample in a study of spatial heterogeneity in lung cancer. TCRdb reprocessed the 5' RACE reads via MiXCR and lists one record per CDR3 protein. Among about 46,000 distinct CDR3 sequences, about 10% were seen once, and the ten largest hold over 30%. This specimen consisted of PBMCs, obtained at follow-up. These receptor sequences come from a male donor with early-stage non-small cell lung cancer. CDR3s include the opening cysteine and the closing phenylalanine or tryptophan. D genes are given only for firm matches. Each size is once, few, many or a size class.

TRBJ2-6 | many | TRBV6-2/TRBV6-3 | . | CASSPVGGPGANVLTF | TGTGCCAGCAGTCCCGTGGGGGGGCCCGGGGCCAACGTCCTGACTTTC
TRBJ2-4 | few | TRBV7-2 | . | CASSLGYDNLAKNIQYF | TGTGCCAGCAGCTTAGGTTACGATAATTTAGCCAAAAACATTCAGTACTTC
TRBJ2-1 | few | TRBV5-1 | TRBD2 | CASSSPGLAGDYYNEQFF | TGCGCCAGCAGCAGCCCGGGACTAGCGGGAGACTACTACAATGAGCAGTTCTTC
TRBJ1-5 | many | TRBV28 | . | CASSPWAKSLNQPQHF | TGTGCCAGCAGTCCTTGGGCCAAATCGCTAAATCAGCCCCAGCATTTT
TRBJ1-2 | few | TRBV12-3/TRBV12-4 | TRBD1 | CASSSGGYGYTF | TGTGCCAGCAGTTCAGGGGGATATGGCTACACCTTC
TRBJ1-4 | few | TRBV7-9 | . | CASSPLGGVGEKLFF | TGTGCCAGCAGCCCTCTAGGGGGGGTCGGCGAAAAACTGTTTTTT
TRBJ2-6 | few | TRBV13 | TRBD1 | CASSFGTGVPGANVLTF | TGTGCCAGCAGCTTCGGGACAGGGGTGCCTGGGGCCAACGTCCTGACTTTC
TRBJ2-5 | few | TRBV11-2 | TRBD2 | CASSLRILAGGKETQYF | TGTGCCAGCAGCCTAAGAATCCTAGCGGGGGGGAAAGAGACCCAGTACTTC
TRBJ1-2 | many | TRBV20-1 | . | CSASRGSSGYGYTF | TGCAGTGCTAGCCGGGGCTCTTCGGGCTATGGCTACACCTTC
TRBJ1-1 | many | TRBV18 | TRBD1 | CASSPLTDRAEAFF | TGTGCCAGCTCACCACTAACCGACAGGGCTGAAGCTTTCTTT
TRBJ2-7 | many | TRBV30 | TRBD2 | CAWNPWGGTSGKYEQYF | TGTGCCTGGAATCCTTGGGGCGGGACTAGCGGGAAGTACGAGCAGTACTTC
TRBJ2-7 | few | TRBV5-1 | . | CASSLDVLASEQYF | TGCGCCAGCAGCTTGGATGTGCTAGCGAGCGAGCAGTACTTC
TRBJ1-6 | few | TRBV27 | TRBD1 | CGTGEPASPLHF | TGTGGGACAGGGGAGCCGGCTTCACCCCTCCACTTT